This T cell receptor (beta chain) came from a study of Graves' ophthalmopathy and Graves' hyperthyroidism. The length of the CDR3 is 14 residues. Trimming removed 5 bases from V and 5 bases from J, with 10 bases in between. Germline V CDR1 and CDR2: MDHEN, SYDVKM. For repertoire sequencing, the TCR beta CDR3 regions were amplified from RNA transcripts. An initial RT-PCR round employing HTBI primers preceded a second-round multiplex PCR. Each CDR3 protein is one row after TCRdb ran MiXCR on the multiplex PCR reads. The sample shows 350,000 to 450,000 distinct CDR3 sequences, about 21% of them seen only once. This clonotype was detected ten times or more. Hyperthyroidism in these 18- to 65-year-old patients was newly diagnosed, lasting under 2 months.

The sample consisted of peripheral blood. This chain links TRBV28 with TRBJ1-6; unclear D gene. The sequence was collected from a woman aged 18-29 years with stable Graves' hyperthyroidism. In DNA, the CDR3 is TGTGCCAGCAGTCTGACGGTGGATAATTCACCCCTCCACTTT. It encodes CASSLTVDNSPLHF. Drawing the rest from reference TRBV28 and TRBJ1-6, the complete variable domain is DVKVTQSSRYLVKRTGEKVFLECVQDMDHENMFWYRQDPGLGLRLIYFSYDVKMKEKGDIPEGYSVSREKKERFSLILESASTNQTSMYLCASSLTVDNSPLHFGNGTRLTVT.